What follows are 10 T cell receptor beta chains derived from one specimen sequenced in a study of beta chain features in type 1 diabetes. These receptors lack a known antigen. Study-wide results and limits: There was a moderate but significant shortening of TCRB CDR3s in all four CD4+ subsets of Type 1 diabetes patients.

Isolated RNA was reverse transcribed in full, so expressed TCRB transcripts were sequenced. Libraries were prepared by immunoSEQ multiplex PCR; TCRdb keeps only in-frame clonotypes and omits some of them. The sample lists 95,000 to 110,000 clones, 28% occurring once. Sequences were obtained from central memory CD4+ T cells from blood. The receptors here all came from a woman between 18 and 29 years old with type 1 diabetes.

This clone was counted between two and nine times. The CDR3 DNA follows: TGTGCCAGTAGTATAGGTGGGACAGTAAATGAAAAACTGTTTTTT. Amino acid sequence: CASSIGGTVNEKLFF. V usage is TRBV19 and J usage is TRBJ1-4, with 7 bases aligning to TRBD1. CDR3 length equals 15 residues. V lost 1 base, J lost 5 bases, and 4 bases stayed unmatched. Germline assignment: CDR1 LNHDA and CDR2 SQIVND (reference sequence).

The J gene is TRBJ1-1, the V gene TRBV29-1, with D hard to call. V shed 6 bases and J shed 5 bases, with 13 bases lying between them. Germline V gene lookup returns CDR1 SQVTM and CDR2 ANQGSEA. CDR3 length: 12 residues. The CDR3 DNA follows: TGCAGCGTGATGAAGGAGGGTACTGAAGCTTTCTTT. Encoded protein: CSVMKEGTEAFF.

The table lists this clone with a few counts. This sequence joins TRBV18 and TRBJ1-1; D gene ambiguous. The CDR3 covers 12 residues. V lost 2 bases and J lost 4, with 5 bases in between. CDR1 KGHSH and CDR2 LQKENI come from the germline V gene. The CDR3 loop reads CASSPESTEAFF. For the CDR3, the DNA is TGTGCCAGCTCACCAGAGTCCACTGAAGCTTTCTTT.

This clone was counted only a few times. The V and J genes are TRBV28 and TRBJ2-5; D perhaps matches TRBD1 (5 bases). Germline V gene lookup returns CDR1 MDHEN and CDR2 SYDVKM. The CDR3 is 15 residues long. V shed 1 base and J shed 5 bases, with 14 bases lying between them. CDR3 in DNA: TGTGCCAGCAGTTTATTCAGGGTTAAGGGGGAGACCCAGTACTTC. This translates into CASSLFRVKGETQYF.

The chain recombines TRBV19 with TRBJ1-1; D is ambiguous. The CDR3 is made up of 14 amino acids. Per germline, CDR1 LNHDA and CDR2 SQIVND (reference sequence). The V end was cut by 6 bases, the J end by 6 bases, with 17 bases between. CDR3 DNA sequence: TGTGCCAGTAGATCCTCGACAAAAATCTCTGAAGCTTTCTTT. Translation gives CASRSSTKISEAFF. Full variable domain (outside the CDR3, taken from reference TRBV19 and TRBJ1-1): DGGITQSPKYLFRKEGQNVTLSCEQNLNHDAMYWYRQDPGQGLRLIYYSQIVNDFQKGDIAEGYSVSREKKESFPLTVTSAQKNPTAFYLCASRSSTKISEAFFGQGTRLTVV.

The chain employs TRBV7-9 and TRBJ2-5; D might be TRBD1 (5 bases). Germline V lookup: CDR1 SEHNR, CDR2 FQNEAQ (reference sequence). V lost 3 bases to trimming and J lost 5 bases, with 7 bases between them. This CDR3 contains 12 residues. CDR3 in amino acids: CASSFSGETQYF. In DNA form, the CDR3 reads TGTGCCAGCAGCTTTTCAGGGGAGACCCAGTACTTC.

In this sample, this clone turned up a few times. The chain uses TRBV5-6 and TRBJ1-1, with D perhaps matching TRBD1 (5 bases). Germline values: CDR1 SGHDT, CDR2 YYEEEE. Trimming pared 4 bases from V and 2 bases from J, leaving 12 bases between. The CDR3 is 14 residues long. The CDR3 bases are TGTGCCAGCAGCCCCTGGAGGGGAAACACTGAAGCTTTCTTT. This translates into CASSPWRGNTEAFF.

V usage is TRBV7-2 and J usage is TRBJ1-2; no clear D. There are 12 residues in the CDR3. Looked up from germline, CDR1 is SGHTA and CDR2 is FQGNSA. Deletions cut 2 bases from V and 5 bases from J, with 6 bases between. CDR3 sequence: CASSLQIYGYTF. For the CDR3, the DNA is TGTGCCAGCAGCTTACAAATTTATGGCTACACCTTC.

V is TRBV11-2 and J is TRBJ1-1; no clear D. CDR3 length: 16 amino acids. Germline CDR1 SGHAT, CDR2 FQNNGV. V lost 3 bases to trimming and J lost 0 bases, with 14 bases between them. The CDR3, as DNA: TGTGCCAGCAGCTTCGCCATACAGTTGCTGAACACTGAAGCTTTCTTT. Translation gives CASSFAIQLLNTEAFF.

CDR3 nucleotide sequence: TGTGCCAGCACCAGAACAGGGGGTGTGAATGAGCAGTTCTTC. This gives the protein CASTRTGGVNEQFF. V gene TRBV25-1 combines with J gene TRBJ2-1, with 8 bases fitting TRBD1. Germline V gene sequence: CDR1 MGHDK, CDR2 SYGVNS. CDR3 length: 14 amino acids. J lost 7 bases, V lost 7 bases, and 9 bases had no gene match. The complete variable domain, with remaining parts taken from reference TRBV25-1 and TRBJ2-1, reads EADIYQTPRYLVIGTGKKITLECSQTMGHDKMYWYQQDPGMELHLIHYSYGVNSTEKGDLSSESTVSRIRTEHFPLTLESARPSHTSQYLCASTRTGGVNEQFFGPGTRLTVL.